The rows below give T cell receptor beta chains drawn from one sample of a study of blood T cell repertoires in COVID-19. Sequencing was performed with immunoSEQ multiplex PCR; in TCRdb, only in-frame clones are kept and a portion is missing. Here the sample spans 110,000 to 150,000 clones, about 89% being singletons. Sequencing was done on a sample of PBMCs or T cells enriched from blood (not recorded which). Receptor source: a man aged 60-69 years who had recovered from COVID-19. Each CDR3 is given with its conserved first and last residue. Fields, in order: D gene, clone size, V gene, J gene, CDR3 length, CDR3 DNA, CDR3 protein. A D gene is named only where the DNA matches it firmly. Not every row has a clone size; where given, it reads once, few, many or a size class.

TRBD2	-	TRBV9	TRBJ2-1	14	TGTGCCAGCAGCGTATCGGGGGGGAACAATGAGCAGTTCTTC	CASSVSGGNNEQFF
TRBD1	-	TRBV7-2	TRBJ2-7	14	TGTGCCAGCAGCAGAGACAGGGCGAGCTACGAGCAGTACTTC	CASSRDRASYEQYF
TRBD2	-	TRBV10-3	TRBJ2-3	14	TGTGCCTCGAGGGAGGGGTCGGGCACAGATACGCAGTATTTT	CASREGSGTDTQYF
TRBD2	-	TRBV7-8	TRBJ2-2	17	TGTGCCAGCAGCTTAGCGCGAGCGGGAGCCAACACCGGGGAGCTGTTTTTT	CASSLARAGANTGELFF
-	once	TRBV28	TRBJ2-6	15	TGTGCCAGCAGTTTCAGGGGGGCTGGGGCCAACGTCCTGACTTTC	CASSFRGAGANVLTF
-	-	TRBV6-5	TRBJ1-2	14	TGTGCCAGCAATCCGACAGGCCAGGGCTATGGCTACACCTTC	CASNPTGQGYGYTF
-	once	TRBV5-8	TRBJ2-7	12	TGTGCCAGCACCCGAGTAGATCGTGAGCAGTACTTC	CASTRVDREQYF
-	-	TRBV28	TRBJ1-3	14	TGTGCCAGCAGATCAGGGTTTGCTGGAAACACCATATATTTT	CASRSGFAGNTIYF
TRBD2	-	TRBV15	TRBJ2-5	17	TGTGCCACCAGCAGGACTAGCGGGAGAGGTGTGGGAGAGACCCAGTACTTC	CATSRTSGRGVGETQYF
-	once	TRBV28	TRBJ2-7	14	TGTGCCAGCAGTCGACCGGAGGGGACCTACGAGCAGTACTTC	CASSRPEGTYEQYF
TRBD1	-	TRBV6-5	TRBJ2-7	16	TGTGCCAGCAGTTACCACCGACAGGGAACCTCCTACGAGCAGTACTTC	CASSYHRQGTSYEQYF
-	-	TRBV28	TRBJ2-4	15	TGTGCCAGCAGCTCCGGAGGGGTAGCCAAAAACATTCAGTACTTC	CASSSGGVAKNIQYF
TRBD2	-	TRBV3-1/TRBV3-2	TRBJ2-2	16	TGTGCCAGCAGCCCAGGAGGCGGGGGGGCCACCGGGGAGCTGTTTTTT	CASSPGGGGATGELFF
-	once	TRBV10-3	TRBJ1-5	14	TGTGCCACCAGGCCCAGGGAGGGCCATCAGCCCCAGCATTTT	CATRPREGHQPQHF
TRBD1	-	TRBV27	TRBJ1-2	14	TGTGCCAGCAGTTTACGGGACAGGGACGGTGGCTACACCTTC	CASSLRDRDGGYTF
TRBD2	-	TRBV18	TRBJ2-2	17	TGTGCCAGCTCACCAAACCTAGCGGGGGCTAACACCGGGGAGCTGTTTTTT	CASSPNLAGANTGELFF
-	once	TRBV11-2	TRBJ1-5	14	TGTGCCAGCAGCTTAGTTCAGGGAATAGGGCCCCAGCATTTT	CASSLVQGIGPQHF
TRBD1	once	TRBV7-8	TRBJ2-7	12	TGTGCCAGCAGCTTGGGGACAGTCGAGCAGTACTTC	CASSLGTVEQYF
-	-	TRBV12-5	TRBJ1-1	13	TGTGCTAGTGGGACAGGTATGAACACTGAAGCTTTCTTT	CASGTGMNTEAFF
TRBD2	-	TRBV4-2	TRBJ2-7	17	TGTGCCAGCAGCCAATCGATTCTAGCGGGAGATCTGTACGAGCAGTACTTC	CASSQSILAGDLYEQYF
-	-	TRBV28	TRBJ1-2	13	TGTGCCAGCAGTTTGTCGGGGGTACGAGGCTACACCTTC	CASSLSGVRGYTF
-	-	TRBV21-1	TRBJ1-2	15	TGTGCCAGCAGCAAAGGGGACAGGGTCGTCGGTGGCTACACCTTC	CASSKGDRVVGGYTF
TRBD1	-	TRBV30	TRBJ1-1	14	TGTGCCTGGAGGGGGGACAGGGGTGTTACTGAAGCTTTCTTT	CAWRGDRGVTEAFF
-	-	TRBV28	TRBJ2-7	11	TGTGCCAGCAGACAGGACTACGAGCAGTACTTC	CASRQDYEQYF
TRBD1	-	TRBV28	TRBJ1-2	13	TGTGCCAGCAGTCTCACAGGGGTCTATGGCTACACCTTC	CASSLTGVYGYTF
TRBD1	-	TRBV28	TRBJ1-2	13	TGTGCCAGCAGTAGTCAGGGGGACTATGGCTACACCTTC	CASSSQGDYGYTF
-	-	TRBV6-5	TRBJ1-1	13	TGTGCCACACCGGGAAACATGAACACTGAAGCTTTCTTT	CATPGNMNTEAFF
-	-	TRBV28	TRBJ1-5	13	TGTGCCAGCAGTTTAGCGGGGCTTCAGCCCCAGCATTTT	CASSLAGLQPQHF
TRBD1	-	TRBV2	TRBJ1-3	14	TGTGCCAGCACCAAAGACAGGGCTGGAAACACCATATATTTT	CASTKDRAGNTIYF
TRBD1	-	TRBV19	TRBJ2-2	15	TGTGCCAGTTCCGGGACAGAGATAATAACCGGGGAGCTGTTTTTT	CASSGTEIITGELFF
-	-	TRBV7-8	TRBJ2-2	17	TGTGCCAGCAGCTTAATTGTCAGCGCCCCGAACACCGGGGAGCTGTTTTTT	CASSLIVSAPNTGELFF
TRBD1	-	TRBV4-1	TRBJ1-2	15	TGCGCCAGCAGCCCCTCAGGGGGGCCCAACTATGGCTACACCTTC	CASSPSGGPNYGYTF
TRBD1	-	TRBV24-1	TRBJ1-5	15	TGTGCCACCAGTGCCGGAGGGACAGGGGTTCAGCCCCAGCATTTT	CATSAGGTGVQPQHF
-	-	TRBV20-1	TRBJ1-4	15	TGCAGTGCAAGTCGGCCGGGGGCAACTAATGAAAAACTGTTTTTT	CSASRPGATNEKLFF
-	-	TRBV12-3/TRBV12-4	TRBJ2-3	13	TGTGCCAGCGGGGGGTTTAGCACAGATACGCAGTATTTT	CASGGFSTDTQYF
TRBD1	-	TRBV29-1	TRBJ1-5	13	TGCAGCGTCGCAGGGGGCCTCAATCAGCCCCAGCATTTT	CSVAGGLNQPQHF
-	-	TRBV25-1	TRBJ1-5	13	TGTGCCAGCAGTCAGGAGGGCCGTCAGCCCCAGCATTTT	CASSQEGRQPQHF
TRBD1	-	TRBV3-1/TRBV3-2	TRBJ1-2	14	TGTGCCAGCAGCCAAGTTTCCAGGGGGTATGGCTACACCTTC	CASSQVSRGYGYTF
-	-	TRBV6-6	TRBJ2-7	15	TGTGCCAGCAGCCCCCGGACCCTCGGGGCCTACGAGCAGTACTTC	CASSPRTLGAYEQYF
-	-	TRBV13	TRBJ1-1	13	TGTGCCAGCAGCTTACAGGGAGGGACTGAAGCTTTCTTT	CASSLQGGTEAFF
-	few	TRBV9	TRBJ1-6	14	TGTGCCAGCAGCCTCGGGTCATGGAATTCACCCCTCCACTTT	CASSLGSWNSPLHF
-	-	TRBV3-1/TRBV3-2	TRBJ1-2	17	TGTGCCAGCAGCCAAAAAAAATGGGGACTGGAAATGGATGGCTACACCTTC	CASSQKKWGLEMDGYTF
-	-	TRBV5-4	TRBJ1-1	15	TGTGCCAGCAGCTGGGCTCGTGGTCTAAACACTGAAGCTTTCTTT	CASSWARGLNTEAFF
-	-	TRBV19	TRBJ2-6	15	TGTGCCAGTAGTACTAGGGAGTCCGGGGCCAACGTCCTGACTTTC	CASSTRESGANVLTF
-	-	TRBV5-1	TRBJ2-7	13	TGCGCCAGCAGCTTGGATGGGGGCGTCGAGCAGTACTTC	CASSLDGGVEQYF
-	-	TRBV10-3	TRBJ1-5	13	TGTGCCATCAGTGCACAGGGTGACCAGCCCCAGCATTTT	CAISAQGDQPQHF